These T cell receptor beta chains were read from a single sample in a study of neurological immune-mediated disorders. One entry per CDR3 protein results from TCRdb running MiXCR on the 5' RACE reads. The sample lists approximately 70,000 distinct CDR3 sequences; 4.8% were seen once. Sequencing was performed on PBMCs. These TCRs come from a woman in her 70s with multiple sclerosis. Both conserved end residues are part of each CDR3. Each record gives: J gene, V gene, CDR3 length, CDR3 protein.

TRBJ1-5 | TRBV27 | 14 | CASRRERVGQPQHF
TRBJ2-3 | TRBV20-1 | 16 | CSARGTSGSLADTQYF
TRBJ2-1 | TRBV7-9 | 13 | CASSRTPHNEQFF
TRBJ2-5 | TRBV7-2 | 14 | CASSFALKQETQYF
TRBJ1-6 | TRBV20-1 | 14 | CSARGQVNNPPLHF
TRBJ1-2 | TRBV7-2 | 16 | CASGRVLLRANYGYTF
TRBJ1-4 | TRBV20-1 | 13 | CSARTFFNEKLFF
TRBJ2-7 | TRBV6-5 | 17 | CASSYSMTSGSPYEQYF
TRBJ2-7 | TRBV11-2 | 18 | CASSSRSGGETGSYEQYF
TRBJ2-1 | TRBV20-1 | 14 | CSARAGQGSVEQFF
TRBJ1-2 | TRBV12-3/TRBV12-4 | 14 | CASSPRGSPDGYTF
TRBJ2-7 | TRBV7-3 | 14 | CASSPRTGGSEQYF
TRBJ2-7 | TRBV7-9 | 16 | CASSPPGTSDSYEQYF
TRBJ2-3 | TRBV6-1 | 16 | CASSEARGGSTDTQYF
TRBJ2-5 | TRBV5-1 | 13 | CASSPQGRETQYF
TRBJ2-1 | TRBV7-9 | 15 | CASSLAKAGKGEQFF
TRBJ2-5 | TRBV20-1 | 14 | CSASNGGMGPVQYF
TRBJ2-2 | TRBV12-3/TRBV12-4 | 15 | CASTPRPGYTGELFF
TRBJ2-3 | TRBV6-2/TRBV6-3 | 18 | CASSYSSATSGARDTQYF
TRBJ2-7 | TRBV6-2/TRBV6-3 | 13 | CASSPLLPREQYF
TRBJ1-5 | TRBV3-1 | 14 | CASSHTGSGQPQHF
TRBJ2-5 | TRBV7-9 | 14 | CASSPTGIQETQYF
TRBJ2-5 | TRBV7-8 | 14 | CASSSGLSQETQYF
TRBJ2-5 | TRBV3-1 | 16 | CASSRSGRAKKETQYF
TRBJ1-1 | TRBV5-1 | 14 | CASSLGPWGSEAFF
TRBJ1-2 | TRBV5-1 | 16 | CASSKDGTGVNYGYTF
TRBJ2-7 | TRBV25-1 | 14 | CASSVGTGIDEQYF
TRBJ1-2 | TRBV7-2 | 13 | CASSFGINYGYTF
TRBJ2-5 | TRBV7-2 | 16 | CASSFGTSNFQETQYF
TRBJ2-7 | TRBV6-5 | 14 | CASSPGTAIYEQYF
TRBJ1-2 | TRBV20-1 | 11 | CSASAGLDYTF
TRBJ1-5 | TRBV6-2/TRBV6-3 | 17 | CASSSGTGTGHNQPQHF
TRBJ2-1 | TRBV5-1 | 15 | CASSPGQGVINEQFF
TRBJ2-1 | TRBV15 | 13 | CATSRGAAREQFF
TRBJ2-1 | TRBV5-1 | 15 | CASSLVGESYNEQFF
TRBJ1-1 | TRBV19 | 16 | CASSSRTGGYGTEAFF
TRBJ2-7 | TRBV12-3/TRBV12-4 | 13 | CASRVPPSYEQYF
TRBJ2-7 | TRBV20-1 | 13 | CSAIRQGSYEQYF